This T cell receptor (beta chain) was obtained from a study of cytomegalovirus exposure and HLA in healthy donors. About the research overall: Per a later analysis, the 666 first-cohort and about 120 validation repertoires shared one platform.

While the first cohort had 600 to 850 subjects, the donors belonged to the separate validation cohort of over a hundred subjects. The CDR3 loop spans 18 amino acids. With 8 bases clipped from V and 0 bases from J, the junction kept 14 bases outside the gene matches. The germline gives CDR1 SEHNR, CDR2 FQNEAQ (reference sequence). TCRdb keeps only in-frame clones here, not all; method: immunoSEQ multiplex PCR. The table shows a few hundred thousand clones, with about 89% occurring only once. Sequenced material: PBMCs. The chain uses TRBV7-9 and TRBJ1-1; 11 nucleotides line up with TRBD1. This TCR came from a woman aged 18-29 years in good health and CMV-seronegative. The chain's CDR3 is CASGADRTGGFMNTEAFF. CDR3 nucleotide sequence: TGTGCCAGCGGGGCGGACCGGACAGGGGGCTTCATGAACACTGAAGCTTTCTTT.